What follows is one T cell receptor beta chain and its context. CDR1 is KGHSH, CDR2 LQKENI, per germline. Losses at the gene ends were 5 bases for V and 6 bases for J; bases not matched to a gene: 13. CDR3 length: 15 residues. Produced via immunoSEQ multiplex PCR; TCRdb's table is partial and in-frame only. The profile shows more than 120,000 clones, approximately 86% of them singletons. These data are taken from a study of cytomegalovirus exposure and HLA in healthy donors. The V call is TRBV18, the J call TRBJ2-7; TRBD1 agrees at 7 bases. This TCR came from a man between 18 and 29 years old in good health and CMV-seropositive. The sequenced sample consisted of PBMCs. Here the CDR3 reads CASSSDRLIASEQYF. The CDR3 DNA reads TGTGCCAGCTCATCGGACAGGTTGATAGCTAGCGAGCAGTACTTC. Full variable domain (missing parts from reference TRBV18 and TRBJ2-7): NAGVMQNPRHLVRRRGQEARLRCSPMKGHSHVYWYRQLPEEGLKFMVYLQKENIIDESGMPKERFSAEFPKEGPSILRIQQVVRGDSAAYFCASSSDRLIASEQYFGPGTRLTVT.